This T cell receptor beta chain appears in the sequencing data of a study of response to subunit inactivated influenza vaccine. General study points: Each seasonal flu vaccination may recruit only limited new T cells, authors suggested.

Germline CDR1 is MNHNS and CDR2 is SASEGT. The CDR3 has 15 amino acids. Trimming cost V 4 bases and J 1 base, with 11 bases left between them. TCRdb re-called the RT-PCR reads with MiXCR, one entry per CDR3 protein. Seen here are fewer than 400,000 distinct CDR3 sequences, roughly a fifth observed once, and the top ten hold about 10%. This clonotype was found a few times. What it recognizes is unknown. The clonotype originates from a man aged 50-75 years who received an inactivated influenza vaccine. Sequencing used PBMCs from blood, obtained about 20 months after vaccination. The chain uses TRBV6-1 and TRBJ1-5, with D tentatively TRBD1 (5 bases). The CDR3 here is CASSGGRGSNQPQHF. CDR3 in DNA: TGTGCCAGCAGTGGAGGTCGGGGCAGCAATCAGCCCCAGCATTTT.